This TCR beta chain stems from a study of long-term antiretroviral therapy in people with HIV. As to this clone: Its matching antigen is unknown.

Germline lookup yields CDR1 LNHDA and CDR2 SQIVND (reference sequence). The CDR3 is 17 residues long. V dropped 9 bases and J dropped 6; count of bases not matched to a gene: 15. The libraries were made with immunoSEQ v3.0 at survey level. Assay used: immunoSEQ multiplex PCR; TCRdb lists only in-frame clones, some missing. The sample records 20,000 to 25,000 clones, approximately 86% being singletons. Whole-study results and caveats: Information on adherence, resistance and therapy changes was unavailable.

This clonotype was sampled from a middle-aged man with HIV. The chain has TRBV19 and TRBJ2-2; 11 bases agree with TRBD2. The source was unsorted PBMCs, collected around 2.5 years after starting antiretroviral therapy. The CDR3 nucleotides read TGTGCCAGCCACCCTCCGACTAGCGGGAATGTAGCCGGGGAGCTGTTTTTT. Translated: CASHPPTSGNVAGELFF.